What follows describes a single T cell receptor (beta chain). Its antigen remains unidentified. This record belongs to a study of shared clonotypes between healthy human individuals. Turning to the study itself: Each donor's CD8 memory used one plate, CD8 naive two, each CD4 subset three. Study-wide points: Incompleteness in sorted-subset sequencing, despite large depth, was shown by rarefaction. Between a few donors, naive CD4 clonotypes were shared at a level of approximately 5%.

On sorted subsets, replicate PCRs used roughly 220 ng DNA, or roughly 30,000 T cell genomes. Assay: immunoSEQ multiplex PCR; the TCRdb copy retains only in-frame clones and omits some. This table has 1.4 million or so clones, 98% appearing once. This CDR3 region has 17 residues. Per the germline V gene, CDR1 is MNHNS and CDR2 is SASEGT. Trimming took 4 bases from V and 0 from J; bases not matched to a gene: 10. The sequenced sample consisted of naive CD4+ T cells sorted from blood. The subset is: CD45RA+ positively selected. J is TRBJ2-7 and V is TRBV6-1; 9 nucleotides align to TRBD1. The TCR sequence derives from a man aged 25 to 40 in good health. The CDR3 is CASSVPSGTGSSYEQYF. DNA for the CDR3: TGTGCCAGCAGTGTTCCCTCAGGGACAGGGAGCTCCTACGAGCAGTACTTC.